One sample yielded the 27 T cell receptor beta chains listed below, sequenced in a study of blood T cell repertoires in COVID-19. Some clones are missing from TCRdb's copy, which holds only in-frame ones; the method was immunoSEQ multiplex PCR. The table shows 25,000 to 30,000 clones, with 90% to 95% occurring only once. Sequenced sample: peripheral blood. The receptors come from an older woman with COVID-19, enrolled during active disease.

The V call is TRBV28, the J call TRBJ2-3; tentatively, D is TRBD1 (6 bases). This CDR3 region has 18 residues. Deletions cut 2 bases from V and 0 bases from J, with 18 bases between. Germline V lookup: CDR1 MDHEN, CDR2 SYDVKM. The CDR3 spells CASSLSVVRDTSTDTQYF. CDR3 DNA: TGTGCCAGCAGTTTAAGCGTTGTAAGGGACACTAGCACAGATACGCAGTATTTT. Based on the CDR3 plus reference TRBV28 and TRBJ2-3, the full variable domain is DVKVTQSSRYLVKRTGEKVFLECVQDMDHENMFWYRQDPGLGLRLIYFSYDVKMKEKGDIPEGYSVSREKKERFSLILESASTNQTSMYLCASSLSVVRDTSTDTQYFGPGTRLTVL.

This sequence joins TRBV27 and TRBJ2-2; D is ambiguous. The V end lost 4 bases, the J end lost 0 bases, and 12 bases lay between the germline ends. CDR1 MNHEY and CDR2 SMNVEV come from the germline V gene (reference sequence). The CDR3 length is 16 residues. In DNA form, the CDR3 reads TGTGCCAGCAGTTCGATACCTACTACGAACACCGGGGAGCTGTTTTTT. Residues: CASSSIPTTNTGELFF.

The chain employs TRBV28 and TRBJ1-2; D call uncertain. The CDR3 runs to 15 residues. V was shortened by 2 bases and J by 3 bases, with 13 bases between the two germline ends. CDR1 is MDHEN, CDR2 SYDVKM, per germline. This CDR3 reads CASSLITDGDYGYTF. In nucleotides, the CDR3 is TGTGCCAGCAGTTTAATAACAGACGGTGACTATGGCTACACCTTC.

This chain joins TRBV6-2 or TRBV6-3 and TRBJ1-5; D unclear. The CDR3 runs 12 residues. With 2 bases removed from V and 6 bases from J, the gap between germline ends came to 5 bases. The germline CDR1 and CDR2 sequences are MNHEY and SVGEGT. The CDR3 spells CASSYLSQPQHF. CDR3 nucleotide sequence: TGTGCCAGCAGTTACCTTAGTCAGCCCCAGCATTTT.

The rearrangement joins TRBV15 to TRBJ2-5; D may be TRBD2 (5 bases). Germline CDR1 is LNHNV and CDR2 is YYDKDF (reference sequence). The CDR3 covers 16 residues. V was cut by 0 bases and J by 2 bases, with 13 bases left in between. Written as DNA, the CDR3 is TGTGCCACCAGCAGAGAAAGTGGAGAGGGACAAGAGACCCAGTACTTC. Translation gives CATSRESGEGQETQYF.

V usage is TRBV19 and J usage is TRBJ1-5; TRBD1 might be the D (5 bases). Germline CDR1 and CDR2: LNHDA and SQIVND (reference sequence). Trimming removed 8 bases from V and 6 bases from J, with 11 bases in between. CDR3 length: 12 residues. CDR3 region: CASSTGGQPQHF. For the CDR3, the DNA is TGTGCCAGTTCCACGGGGGGTCAGCCCCAGCATTTT.

This rearrangement joins TRBV7-9 to TRBJ2-1, with TRBD1 as a possible D gene (6 bases). V lost 0 bases, J lost 2 bases, and 14 bases lay in between. Germline CDR1 SEHNR, CDR2 FQNEAQ (reference sequence). This CDR3 is built from 17 residues. CDR3 in amino acids: CASSLAWDTRAYNEQFF. The CDR3 region has the DNA TGTGCCAGCAGCTTAGCGTGGGACACTCGTGCCTACAATGAGCAGTTCTTC.

DNA for the CDR3: TGTGCCAGCAGCTCTCGACAGGCTAGCTCCTACAATGAGCAGTTCTTC. Translated, it gives CASSSRQASSYNEQFF. V gene TRBV7-8 combines with J gene TRBJ2-1; weak D call: TRBD1 (6 bases). CDR1 and CDR2 from the germline V gene are SGHVS and FQNEAQ. Trimming stripped 4 bases from V and 0 bases from J, with 13 bases between. The CDR3 is 16 residues long. Variable domain in full (rest from reference TRBV7-8 and TRBJ2-1): GAGVSQSPRYKVAKRGQDVALRCDPISGHVSLFWYQQALGQGPEFLTYFQNEAQLDKSGLPSDRFFAERPEGSVSTLKIQRTQQEDSAVYLCASSSRQASSYNEQFFGPGTRLTVL.

A single count supports this clone. The chain is built from TRBV28 and TRBJ1-5; tentatively, D is TRBD1 (6 bases). The CDR3 length is 17 residues. V lost 5 bases, J lost 0 bases, and 17 bases lay in between. Germline V gene sequence: CDR1 MDHEN, CDR2 SYDVKM. The CDR3 bases are TGTGCCAGCAGTCGAGACTCCCAGGGGTATAGCAATCAGCCCCAGCATTTT. Translated: CASSRDSQGYSNQPQHF.

This clone was counted only a few times. This chain links TRBV3-1 (or the pseudogene TRBV3-2) with TRBJ1-2, with a tentative D call TRBD1 (6 bases). V was shortened by 4 bases and J by 4 bases, with 19 bases between the two germline ends. This CDR3 has 16 residues. Germline V gene lookup returns CDR1 LGHDT and CDR2 YNNKEL (reference sequence). CDR3 coding DNA: TGTGCCAGCAGCCTAGAGGGGGGGGGCGCACCCTATGGCTACACCTTC. Its protein is CASSLEGGGAPYGYTF.

The chain has TRBV15 and TRBJ2-1, with 7 bases aligning to TRBD2. This CDR3 spans 16 amino acids. The germline V gene has CDR1 LNHNV and CDR2 YYDKDF (reference sequence). V gave up 4 bases and J gave up 9 bases; unmatched junction bases: 15. The CDR3 DNA is TGTGCCACCAGCAAAACGGCGGGGGAGGGCCATAGTGAGCAGTTCTTC. It translates to CATSKTAGEGHSEQFF.

The J gene is TRBJ1-5, the V gene TRBV19, with D maybe TRBD1 (5 bases). This CDR3 comprises 15 residues. CDR1 and CDR2 from the germline V gene are LNHDA and SQIVND (reference sequence). The ends were cut back, 7 bases at V and 2 bases at J, with 15 bases in the middle. In DNA, the CDR3 is TGTGCCAGTACTCAGGGTGGGCAGGGCAATCAGCCCCAGCATTTT. Its translation: CASTQGGQGNQPQHF.

Here the CDR3 reads CASSQGVFYEQYF. Here the CDR3 DNA reads TGTGCCAGTAGTCAGGGGGTCTTCTACGAGCAGTACTTC. The chain carries TRBV19 and TRBJ2-7, with TRBD1 matching over 7 bases. Germline V gene lookup returns CDR1 LNHDA and CDR2 SQIVND (reference sequence). This CDR3 spans 13 amino acids. V lost 5 bases to trimming and J lost 3 bases; unmatched junction nucleotides: 4.

The rearrangement links TRBV7-2 to TRBJ2-7, with D perhaps TRBD1 (6 bases). This CDR3 comprises 14 residues. V gave up 1 base and J gave up 1 base, with 8 bases separating them. CDR1 and CDR2 from the germline V gene are SGHTA and FQGNSA. The CDR3 spells CASSLGGGSYEQYF. Here the CDR3 DNA reads TGTGCCAGCAGCTTAGGAGGGGGTTCCTACGAGCAGTACTTC.

This chain links TRBV10-3 with TRBJ2-5; 9 positions match TRBD1. V shed 5 bases, J shed 2 bases, and the junction held 6 bases outside the gene matches. This CDR3 region has 15 residues. Germline loops: CDR1 ENHRY, CDR2 SYGVKD. The CDR3 DNA reads TGTGCCATCAGTTCTACCGGGACAGGGCAAGAGACCCAGTACTTC. Translating gives CAISSTGTGQETQYF.

This chain uses TRBV6-2 or TRBV6-3 with TRBJ2-7; tentative D call: TRBD2 (6 bases). Germline assignment: CDR1 MNHEY and CDR2 SVGEGT. With 5 bases removed from V and 7 bases from J, the gap between germline ends came to 15 bases. There are 13 residues in the CDR3. DNA of the CDR3: TGTGCCAGCAGTAGCGGGCCCCCGGGAGAGCAGTACTTC. Translation: CASSSGPPGEQYF.

V and J are TRBV6-6 and TRBJ2-2; 11 bases line up with TRBD2. CDR1 is MNHNY and CDR2 is SVGAGI in the germline V gene (reference sequence). The length of the CDR3 is 17 residues. V lost 5 bases, J lost 1 base, and 6 bases stayed unmatched. The CDR3 coding sequence is TGTGCCAGCAGTCAGCCGGGACTAGCGGTGAACACCGGGGAGCTGTTTTTT. It is translated as CASSQPGLAVNTGELFF.

The genes are TRBV3-1 (or the pseudogene TRBV3-2) and TRBJ1-6; TRBD1 might be the D (6 bases). The CDR3 runs 15 residues. The V and J ends lost 3 bases and 8 bases respectively, with 14 bases between them. Germline V gives CDR1 LGHDT, CDR2 YNNKEL (reference sequence). CDR3 amino acids: CASSQTGDEDSPLHF. CDR3 coding DNA: TGTGCCAGCAGCCAGACAGGAGACGAGGATTCACCCCTCCACTTT.

This clone was seen once. The V gene is TRBV6-1, the J gene TRBJ2-3, with 8 nucleotides matching TRBD1. This CDR3 is built from 17 residues. Trimming took 4 bases from V and 1 from J; bases not matched to a gene: 10. From germline, CDR1 is MNHNS and CDR2 SASEGT. The CDR3 reads CASSVEGRGLGTDTQYF. In nucleotides, the CDR3 is TGTGCCAGCAGTGTCGAAGGCAGGGGGCTCGGCACAGATACGCAGTATTTT.

The V call is TRBV10-3, the J call TRBJ2-7; D may be TRBD1 (6 bases). The CDR3 is 13 amino acids. Germline V gives CDR1 ENHRY, CDR2 SYGVKD. V lost 2 bases and J 7 bases, leaving 12 bases between the germline ends. CDR3: CAISEPAGVEQYF. CDR3 nucleotides: TGTGCCATCAGTGAGCCGGCAGGGGTGGAGCAGTACTTC.

This clone was counted between two and nine times. The chain couples TRBV3-1 (or the pseudogene TRBV3-2) to TRBJ2-2; 10 positions match TRBD2. Trimming removed 4 bases from V and 0 bases from J; junction bases left unmatched: 8. CDR1 is LGHDT and CDR2 is YNNKEL in the germline V gene (reference sequence). The CDR3 spans 18 residues. In DNA form, the CDR3 reads TGTGCCAGCAGCCGCGTTAGGACTAGCGGCGCGAACACCGGGGAGCTGTTTTTT. This translates into CASSRVRTSGANTGELFF.

The rearrangement uses TRBV11-2 and TRBJ2-3; D uncertain. The CDR3 extends over 13 amino acids. Trimming took 5 bases from V and 8 from J, leaving 14 bases between them. Germline lookup yields CDR1 SGHAT and CDR2 FQNNGV. CDR3 in DNA: TGTGCCAGCAGCCCCGTAGTCGAAAGTACGCAGTATTTT. Translating it yields CASSPVVESTQYF.

This chain joins TRBV7-6 and TRBJ2-5; 7 bases are a match to TRBD1. J lost 2 bases, V lost 1 base, and 4 bases had no gene match. This CDR3 has 15 amino acids. In germline, CDR1 is SGHVS, CDR2 FNYEAQ. The CDR3 region is CASSLGRGPQETQYF. The CDR3 DNA reads as TGTGCCAGCAGCTTAGGAAGGGGGCCGCAAGAGACCCAGTACTTC.

The V call is TRBV5-1, the J call TRBJ1-3, with D possibly being TRBD1 (6 bases). CDR3 length: 16 residues. Germline V gives CDR1 SGHRS, CDR2 YFSETQ. The V and J ends lost 0 bases and 3 bases respectively, with 13 bases between them. The chain's CDR3 is CASSLAPTGYGNTIYF. CDR3 DNA: TGCGCCAGCAGCTTGGCCCCAACAGGGTATGGAAACACCATATATTTT.

This rearrangement joins TRBV19 to TRBJ1-1; 7 bases line up with TRBD1. The J segment lost 5 bases and the V segment lost 5 bases, leaving 11 bases of the junction unmatched. CDR1 LNHDA and CDR2 SQIVND come from the germline V gene (reference sequence). The CDR3 has 15 amino acids. The CDR3 DNA reads as TGTGCCAGTAGTGCAAGACAGGGACCGGGGACTGAAGCTTTCTTT. This translates into CASSARQGPGTEAFF.

The gene calls are TRBV7-8 and TRBJ1-5, with unresolved D. This CDR3 comprises 14 residues. Germline V gives CDR1 SGHVS, CDR2 FQNEAQ. Deletions cut 3 bases from V and 5 bases from J, with 11 bases between. The CDR3 is CASSFARNDQPQHF. In DNA form, the CDR3 reads TGTGCCAGCAGCTTTGCTAGAAACGATCAGCCCCAGCATTTT.

This chain links TRBV11-3 with TRBJ2-1; the match to TRBD2 covers 9 bases. This CDR3 comprises 15 residues. Losses at the gene ends were 5 bases for V and 9 bases for J; bases not matched to a gene: 11. Germline V CDR1 and CDR2: SGHNT, YENEEA. The CDR3 region is CASSLLAGATIEQFF. The CDR3 DNA sequence: TGTGCCAGCAGCCTGTTAGCGGGAGCGACAATTGAGCAGTTCTTC.